A selection of T cell receptor beta chains follows, all from one sample in a study of T cells in narcolepsy. Sequenced by immunoSEQ multiplex PCR; TCRdb stores in-frame clones only, minus some. Here the sample spans tens of thousands of clones, over 75% being singletons. The sample taken for sequencing was memory (CD45RA-) CD4+ T cells from blood. These receptors were obtained from a human donor in good health. Each CDR3 is given with its conserved first and last residue. D genes are given only for firm matches. Only part of the rows carry a size: once, few, many, or a class if the clone is expanded.

TRBJ2-7 | . | TRBV6-6 | TRBD1 | CASRPDRGRYEQYF | TGTGCCAGCAGACCCGACAGGGGGCGTTACGAGCAGTACTTC
TRBJ2-3 | . | TRBV18 | . | CASSPYTDTQYF | TGTGCCAGCTCACCCTACACAGATACGCAGTATTTT
TRBJ2-2 | . | TRBV11-2 | . | CASSFRISRNTGELFF | TGTGCCAGCAGCTTTAGAATATCCAGGAACACCGGGGAGCTGTTTTTT
TRBJ1-2 | . | TRBV21-1 | . | CASSPGDSFSPYYCGYTF | .
TRBJ2-6 | . | TRBV2 | . | CASSEVRGAGANVLTF | TGTGCCAGCAGTGAAGTGCGGGGCGCCGGGGCCAACGTCCTGACTTTC
TRBJ2-1 | once | TRBV18 | TRBD1 | CASSPRDRVSNEQFF | TGTGCCAGCTCACCGCGGGACAGGGTTTCGAATGAGCAGTTCTTC
TRBJ2-1 | . | TRBV27 | TRBD2 | CASSLRLAGRNEQFF | TGTGCCAGCAGTTTAAGACTAGCGGGAAGGAATGAGCAGTTCTTC
TRBJ2-5 | . | TRBV30 | . | CAWGTSQETQYF | TGTGCCTGGGGGACAAGCCAAGAGACCCAGTACTTC
TRBJ1-2 | . | TRBV5-5 | . | CASSLNMGTYGYTF | TGTGCCAGCAGCTTGAATATGGGGACCTATGGCTACACCTTC
TRBJ1-2 | once | TRBV29-1 | . | CSVLFDRTGGYTF | TGCAGCGTCCTATTCGACAGGACCGGTGGCTACACCTTC
TRBJ2-3 | . | TRBV6-6 | . | CASSYSGADTQYF | TGTGCCAGCAGTTACTCTGGCGCAGATACGCAGTATTTT
TRBJ2-3 | . | TRBV6-5 | . | CASSYTSNGDTQYF | TGTGCCAGCAGTTATACCAGCAATGGCGATACGCAGTATTTT
TRBJ1-1 | . | TRBV19 | . | CASSSRDTEAFF | TGTGCCAGTAGTTCCCGTGACACTGAAGCTTTCTTT
TRBJ2-4 | . | TRBV12-1 | . | CASRPGLAGMLAKNIQYF | TGTGCCAGCAGACCGGGACTAGCGGGGATGCTAGCCAAAAACATTCAGTACTTC
TRBJ2-3 | once | TRBV4-1 | . | CASSQEVGLLSTDTQYF | TGCGCCAGCAGCCAAGAGGTGGGGCTTTTAAGCACAGATACGCAGTATTTT
TRBJ2-6 | . | TRBV5-1 | . | CASSLEGWSGANVLTF | TGCGCCAGCAGCTTGGAGGGGTGGTCTGGGGCCAACGTCCTGACTTTC
TRBJ2-7 | . | TRBV25-1 | . | CASSEPGDTYEQYF | TGTGCCAGCAGTGAGCCCGGGGACACCTACGAGCAGTACTTC
TRBJ2-7 | . | TRBV5-1 | TRBD1 | CASSTGAQVSTRAYEQYF | TGCGCCAGCAGTACAGGGGCCCAGGTTTCAACTAGGGCCTACGAGCAGTACTTC
TRBJ2-1 | . | TRBV10-3 | TRBD2 | CAIREASGRNNEQFF | TGTGCCATCAGGGAGGCTAGCGGAAGGAACAATGAGCAGTTCTTC
TRBJ2-1 | . | TRBV10-1 | TRBD1 | CASSRDSSYNEQFF | TGCGCCAGCAGCAGGGACAGCTCCTACAATGAGCAGTTCTTC
TRBJ2-7 | once | TRBV19 | . | CASSTLPTGYEQYF | TGTGCCAGTAGTACCCTACCTACAGGGTACGAGCAGTACTTC
TRBJ1-1 | . | TRBV2 | . | CASSVQMNTEAFF | TGTGCCAGCAGTGTACAAATGAACACTGAAGCTTTCTTT
TRBJ1-2 | once | TRBV6-1 | . | CASSERRQVYYGYTF | TGTGCCAGCAGTGAAAGGCGACAGGTCTACTATGGCTACACCTTC
TRBJ1-3 | few | TRBV5-4 | . | CASSLMGGHSGNTIYF | TGTGCCAGCAGCTTGATGGGGGGCCACTCTGGAAACACCATATATTTT
TRBJ1-5 | . | TRBV18 | TRBD1 | CASSPDREGQPQHF | TGTGCCAGCTCACCAGACAGGGAAGGTCAGCCCCAGCATTTT
TRBJ2-1 | few | TRBV25-1 | . | CASSDRVRNNEQFF | TGTGCCAGCAGTGACAGGGTCCGTAACAATGAGCAGTTCTTC
TRBJ2-1 | . | TRBV2 | . | CASSLGLFNEQFF | TGTGCCAGCAGCCTTGGACTGTTTAATGAGCAGTTCTTC
TRBJ1-1 | few | TRBV29-1 | . | CSVSFGLNTEAFF | TGCAGCGTTTCGTTTGGACTTAACACTGAAGCTTTCTTT
TRBJ2-3 | . | TRBV19 | . | CASSKQTRRATDTQYF | TGTGCCAGTAGTAAACAAACGCGGAGGGCGACAGATACGCAGTATTTT
TRBJ2-7 | . | TRBV28 | TRBD1 | CASSPEDRPSYEQYF | TGTGCCAGCAGTCCGGAGGACAGGCCCTCCTACGAGCAGTACTTC
TRBJ1-1 | . | TRBV5-1 | . | CASSLYRVGNTEAFF | TGCGCCAGCAGCTTATACAGGGTCGGGAACACTGAAGCTTTCTTT